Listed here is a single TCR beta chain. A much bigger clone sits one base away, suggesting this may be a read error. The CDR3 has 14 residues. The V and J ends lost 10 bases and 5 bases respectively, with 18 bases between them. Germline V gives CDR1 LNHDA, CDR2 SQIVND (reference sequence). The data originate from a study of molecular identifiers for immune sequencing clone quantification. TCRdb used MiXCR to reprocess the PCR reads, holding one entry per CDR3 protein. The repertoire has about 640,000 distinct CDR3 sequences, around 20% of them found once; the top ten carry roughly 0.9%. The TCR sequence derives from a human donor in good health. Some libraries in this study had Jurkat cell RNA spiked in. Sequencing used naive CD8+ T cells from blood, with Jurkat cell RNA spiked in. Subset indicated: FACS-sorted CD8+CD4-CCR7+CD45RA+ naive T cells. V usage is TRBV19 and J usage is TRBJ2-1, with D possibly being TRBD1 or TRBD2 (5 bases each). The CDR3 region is CANALGDWDNEQFF. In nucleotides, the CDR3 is TGTGCCAATGCCCTGGGGGATTGGGACAATGAGCAGTTCTTC.